This TCR beta chain was recorded in a study of PD-1 blockade in classical Hodgkin lymphoma (TCRdb year 2020). About the investigation overall: Nivolumab dosing was 3 mg/kg intravenously every 2 weeks, continuing until either disease progression or unacceptable toxicity. To define a peripheral blood immune signature of response to PD-1 blockade in classical Hodgkin lymphoma, the study combined TCR beta sequencing with CyTOF. General conclusions and limits of the study: Baseline TCR diversity was reported to be lower in newly diagnosed patients than in healthy donors and to be lower still in relapsed/refractory patients. A significant rise by C4D1 was seen in CD4+ but not CD8+ TCR diversity (p=0.0027 vs p=0.16), with the rise being most apparent in complete responders (p=0.02). Trial patients achieving complete response had baseline diversity similar to newly diagnosed patients, whereas partial responders and progressors had significantly lower diversity. Only a single clinical trial cohort was studied, and what caused the repertoire differences, possibly disease activity or prior therapy, remained undefined. Lower diversity was observed in patients in whom nivolumab was started less than 1 year after ASCT, and these patients were excluded from later analyses so that confounding by immune reconstitution would be avoided.

The sample's time point label is to be understood as: cycle 2 day 1 (C2D1) of nivolumab. Every trial patient had relapsed after autologous stem cell transplantation, and cohorts A, B and C differed in prior brentuximab vedotin exposure. The trial cohort was composed of approximately 60 patients with relapsed/refractory classical Hodgkin lymphoma, for whom complete response, partial response or progressive disease was recorded as best overall response. In the multi-cohort phase II CheckMate 205 trial, trial patients received single-agent nivolumab. Best overall response was determined by an independent review committee according to the 2007 International Working Group response criteria. Trial PBMCs were collected just before the start of nivolumab (C1D1) and during therapy at cycle 2 day 1 and cycle 4 day 1. Peripheral blood was collected in 8 mL Vacutainer Cell Preparation Tubes, from which PBMCs were isolated by centrifugation and then cryopreserved.

In the germline V gene, CDR1 corresponds to SGHRS and CDR2 to YFSETQ. Trimming removed 0 bases from V and 7 bases from J, leaving 2 bases between the germline ends. The CDR3 spans 12 residues, from the cysteine through the phenylalanine. The sequence is cut down to CDR3 DNA, 36 bases in frame from base 1. The Qiagen DNeasy kit was used to extract genomic DNA both from unsorted PBMCs and from the negatively selected CD4+ and CD8+ fractions. TCR beta CDR3 regions were amplified by immunoSEQ multiplex PCR using primers annealing to V and J segments. A synthetic immune receptor repertoire was used to minimize amplification bias, and any remaining bias was removed computationally after sequencing. The authors' analysis ran thus. Repertoire diversity was quantified as the Shannon entropy index using custom Python scripts. Unsorted, CD4+ and CD8+ repertoires were analyzed separately, except in combined analyses where CD4+ and CD8+ sequences were merged in silico. Clonal expansion was defined as a frequency increase of at least 2-fold after treatment compared with C1D1, and clones undetected at baseline were assigned a pseudocount of 0.5. Singleton clones were defined as clones with 0 or 1 copy at C1D1, and non-singleton clones were defined as clones with 2 or more copies. Clones expanded in unsorted samples were annotated as CD4+, CD8+ or unknown by matching protein sequences in sorted samples from the same patient. Diversity changes from C1D1 to C4D1 were tested in paired samples using Wilcoxon tests. TCRdb took this table from immuneACCESS and kept in-frame rearrangements with V and J called. Such tables lack part of the clones; where checked against another copy, unresolved V genes explain under half of the gap, and the rest is unexplained. The V and J calls and clone size come from that table; D and trimming were worked out from the DNA. For this sample the table gives roughly 30,000 clones, of which approximately 70% were detected only once. 20% to 30% of the sample is in the top ten clones.

Notes on this clone: Its antigen is currently not known. The sample holds no much larger clone one base away, and base qualities are not on file.

The source was peripheral blood mononuclear cells (PBMCs), collected before the second cycle of nivolumab. This receptor was obtained from a human donor with classical Hodgkin lymphoma. The chain is made from TRBV5-1 and TRBJ1-6; the D gene is unclear. The sequenced DNA: TGCGCCAGCAGCTTGGACAATTCACCCCTCCACTTT. This yields the protein CASSLDNSPLHF.